The 17 T cell receptor beta chains below all came from one sample that was sequenced in a study of cytotoxic CD8 clonotypes in ibrutinib-treated CLL. Here immunoSEQ multiplex PCR was the method, and the copy in TCRdb shows in-frame clones only, minus some. Of some 81,000 clones in the sample, 70% to 80% were seen once. The sample in question was PBMCs, obtained after 12 months of ibrutinib treatment. The receptors derive from a human donor with chronic lymphocytic leukemia.

This chain joins TRBV11-2 and TRBJ1-1; a possible D gene is TRBD1 (5 bases). The CDR3 totals 17 residues. Germline V lookup: CDR1 SGHAT, CDR2 FQNNGV. Trimming shortened V by 6 bases and J by 0 bases, and 20 bases separated the two germline ends. The CDR3 spells CASREWGRNQVNTEAFF. The CDR3 DNA reads TGTGCCAGCAGAGAATGGGGCAGGAACCAGGTGAACACTGAAGCTTTCTTT.

The J gene is TRBJ2-2, the V gene TRBV7-3; possible D gene TRBD1, 6 bases. Per germline, CDR1 SGHTA and CDR2 FQGTGA. Deletions cut 5 bases from V and 7 bases from J, with 20 bases between. CDR3 size: 16 residues. CDR3 sequence (DNA): TGTGCCAGCAGCCCTGCCCCCCTACAGGGTAACGGGGAGCTGTTTTTT. Protein: CASSPAPLQGNGELFF.

This clone was seen only a few times. This chain connects TRBV18 to TRBJ1-2; the D is unclear. This CDR3 has 14 amino acids. The V and J ends lost 0 bases and 5 bases respectively, with 10 bases between them. CDR1 and CDR2 from the germline V gene are KGHSH and LQKENI. In DNA, the CDR3 is TGTGCCAGCTCACCACCGGCAGACTCATATGGCTACACCTTC. Its protein product is CASSPPADSYGYTF.

The genes are TRBV27 and TRBJ1-5; the D gene is possibly TRBD1 (5 bases). Germline loops: CDR1 MNHEY, CDR2 SMNVEV (reference sequence). The V and J ends lost 6 bases and 5 bases respectively, with 14 bases between them. The CDR3 spans 14 residues. CDR3 coding DNA: TGTGCCAGCAGCCCCCGGGCAGGGCATCAGCCCCAGCATTTT. Protein product: CASSPRAGHQPQHF.

The chain uses TRBV7-3 and TRBJ2-7; D ambiguous. Trimming removed 5 bases from V and 3 bases from J, with 17 bases in between. CDR1 and CDR2 (germline): SGHTA, FQGTGA. This CDR3 is built from 15 residues. This CDR3 is CASSPLVGSYYEQYF. The CDR3, as DNA: TGTGCCAGCAGCCCCCTGGTGGGGTCCTACTACGAGCAGTACTTC.

The chain joins TRBV28 to TRBJ2-7, with 8 bases aligning to TRBD2. Germline CDR1 reads MDHEN; CDR2 reads SYDVKM. This CDR3 spans 14 amino acids. Trimming at V came to 5 bases and at J to 3 bases, leaving 6 bases not matched to a gene. CDR3 nucleotide sequence: TGTGCCAGCAGTCCCGGGGGGGAGAACTACGAGCAGTACTTC. It specifies CASSPGGENYEQYF.

The rearrangement links TRBV29-1 to TRBJ2-7; D is possibly TRBD2 (6 bases). Germline values: CDR1 SQVTM, CDR2 ANQGSEA. With 4 bases removed from V and 6 bases from J, the gap between germline ends came to 13 bases. The CDR3 totals 12 residues. CDR3: CSVGPLGGEQYF. The CDR3 nucleotides read TGCAGCGTTGGACCCCTGGGGGGCGAGCAGTACTTC.

The V call is TRBV7-9, the J call TRBJ1-2; D gene uncertain. Per the germline V gene, CDR1 is SEHNR and CDR2 is FQNEAQ (reference sequence). Trimming took off 5 bases at V and 8 bases at J, with 15 bases between the two ends. The CDR3 spans 13 residues. The CDR3 sequence is CASSQQPGGGYTF. In DNA form, the CDR3 reads TGTGCCAGCAGCCAGCAACCAGGCGGGGGCTACACCTTC. The full variable domain, with the rest looked up from reference TRBV7-9 and TRBJ1-2, is DTGVSQNPRHKITKRGQNVTFRCDPISEHNRLYWYRQTLGQGPEFLTYFQNEAQLEKSRLLSDRFSAERPKGSFSTLEIQRTEQGDSAMYLCASSQQPGGGYTFGSGTRLTVV.

The chain couples TRBV7-9 to TRBJ1-5, with D maybe TRBD1 (5 bases). V dropped 6 bases and J dropped 7 bases, with 13 bases sitting between them. CDR1 and CDR2 (germline): SEHNR, FQNEAQ (reference sequence). The CDR3 totals 13 residues. The CDR3: CASSPQERQPQHF. The CDR3 nucleotides are TGTGCCAGCAGTCCACAGGAACGGCAGCCCCAGCATTTT.

This clone has a count of ten or more. The rearrangement uses TRBV11-3 and TRBJ2-3, with 12 nucleotides matching TRBD2. The CDR3 has 17 residues. The J segment lost 3 bases and the V segment lost 4 bases, leaving 8 bases of the junction unmatched. Germline CDR1 and CDR2: SGHNT and YENEEA. CDR3 nucleotides: TGTGCCAGCAGCTCCTCAACGACTAGCGGGGGAACAGATACGCAGTATTTT. Amino acids: CASSSSTTSGGTDTQYF.

The J gene is TRBJ1-4, the V gene TRBV6-5; D possibly corresponds to TRBD1 (6 bases). Trimming took 2 bases from V and 1 from J, leaving 8 bases between them. Germline assignment: CDR1 MNHEY and CDR2 SVGAGI. The CDR3 contains 15 residues. The CDR3 sequence: CASSYTRGTNEKLFF. CDR3 bases: TGTGCCAGCAGTTACACCAGGGGAACTAATGAAAAACTGTTTTTT.

The chain uses TRBV19 and TRBJ1-2, with a tentative D call TRBD1 (6 bases). The CDR3 length is 14 residues. Trimming cost V 7 bases and J 8 bases, with 20 bases left between them. Looked up from germline, CDR1 is LNHDA and CDR2 is SQIVND (reference sequence). The CDR3 region is CASNTQGIHRGYTF. CDR3 coding DNA: TGTGCCAGTAACACACAGGGTATCCATCGGGGCTACACCTTC.

This rearrangement joins TRBV18 to TRBJ1-1; D remains unclear. The CDR3 extends over 13 amino acids. Germline loops: CDR1 KGHSH, CDR2 LQKENI. The V end lost 6 bases, the J end lost 4 bases, and 12 bases lay between the germline ends. CDR3 amino acids: CASSWEGRTEAFF. CDR3 DNA: TGTGCCAGCTCCTGGGAGGGCCGCACTGAAGCTTTCTTT.

This clone was counted between two and nine times. The CDR3 sequence is CASSFPSGADTQYF. For the CDR3, the DNA is TGCGCCAGCAGCTTCCCTAGCGGGGCAGATACGCAGTATTTT. The chain combines TRBV4-3 with TRBJ2-3; 9 nucleotides line up with TRBD2. The length of the CDR3 is 14 residues. The germline CDR1 and CDR2 sequences are LGHNA and YSLEER. V lost 5 bases, J lost 4 bases, and 4 bases stayed unmatched.

The gene calls are TRBV28 and TRBJ2-3, with unresolved D. CDR1 and CDR2 from the germline V gene are MDHEN and SYDVKM. This CDR3 has 12 amino acids. Trimming cost V 2 bases and J 5 bases, with 5 bases left between them. The CDR3 bases are TGTGCCAGCAGTTTAATTGTAGATACGCAGTATTTT. Translated: CASSLIVDTQYF.

The chain links TRBV7-9 to TRBJ2-2; TRBD1 is a possible D gene (5 bases). V lost 5 bases and J lost 6, with 7 bases in between. The CDR3 totals 12 residues. CDR1 and CDR2 (germline): SEHNR, FQNEAQ (reference sequence). CDR3 nucleotide sequence: TGTGCCAGCAGCCCCAGGGCCGGGGAGCTGTTTTTT. This gives the protein CASSPRAGELFF.

The chain recombines TRBV14 with TRBJ2-3, with D tentatively TRBD2 (6 bases). Germline-derived CDR1 and CDR2 are SGHDN and FVKESK. The V end lost 0 bases, the J end lost 10 bases, and 17 bases lay between the germline ends. The CDR3 runs to 15 residues. CDR3 nucleotide sequence: TGTGCCAGCAGCCAAGACTCCGTGGGGGGAAGGGCGCAGTATTTT. This sequence encodes CASSQDSVGGRAQYF.